Detailed here is one TCR beta chain. Its antigen is not known. J gave up 8 bases and V 3 bases, and 5 bases lay outside the gene matches. From germline, CDR1 is LGHNA and CDR2 YNFKEQ. This CDR3 is built from 15 residues. This sample was taken from a study of graft-versus-host responses after intestinal transplantation. On the study more broadly: Multivisceral, liver-intestinal, or isolated intestinal grafts were transplanted into recipients.

The method was immunoSEQ multiplex PCR; TCRdb's version includes in-frame clones alone and lacks a portion of them. Of 100,000 or so clones detected, about 93% appear once; the ten largest clones hold roughly 0.17%. General study findings and limits: High graft-versus-host to host-versus-graft clonal ratios were seen in allografts of patients with graft-donor T cell macrochimerism. GvH clones appeared in recipient marrow, some first in ileum or blood.

The V call is TRBV4-2, the J call TRBJ1-4, with 11 bases identical to TRBD1. The material was unstimulated CD4+ T cells sorted from spleen or lymph node cells, obtained before intestinal transplant. The TCR comes from a human donor who received an intestinal transplant. CDR3 bases: TGTGCCAGCAGCCAGGCGGGACAGGGGGAAGAAAAACTGTTTTTT. Encoded protein: CASSQAGQGEEKLFF.